This TCR beta chain was profiled in a study of metastatic and nonmetastatic thyroid tumors. About the research overall: The comparison covered peripheral blood and tumor or nodule tissue in malignant and benign thyroid patients. Study outcomes and limitations: TCR beta diversity was reportedly significantly higher in malignant thyroid tumors than benign nodules, in blood and tumor.

The entire patient cohort was treatment-naive prior to thyroid surgery. V shed 5 bases and J shed 3 bases, with 16 bases lying between them. Germline assignment: CDR1 SEHNR and CDR2 FQNEAQ (reference sequence). CDR3 length equals 15 residues. TCRdb reanalyzed the PCR reads via MiXCR. The sample lists about 85,000 clones, 8.6% occurring once. The table lists this clone with many counts. Its target is not known. This TCR was sampled from a female donor with papillary thyroid cancer or a benign thyroid nodule (not recorded which). Some clones in this sample may be carry-over from other donors' samples. Sequenced sample: blood. The chain has TRBV7-9 and TRBJ1-2; TRBD1 might be the D (5 bases). This CDR3 reads CASSTSGRVDYGYTF. CDR3 DNA: TGTGCCAGCAGCACATCAGGCAGGGTGGACTATGGCTACACCTTC.